This T cell receptor beta chain appears in the sequencing data of a study of blood T cell repertoires in COVID-19. Study as a whole: Samples of COVID-19 (acute and convalescent) were obtained from the United States, Italy and Spain. The cDNA or gDNA used as material had been derived from T cells, B-cell-depleted T cells, or PBMCs.

As processed by the authors: Reference gene primers were amplified, and this amplification served to estimate nucleated cell counts. The assay was immunoSEQ multiplex PCR, and TCRdb's table has in-frame clones only and misses some. V and J calls plus clone size are reproduced from that table; the DNA served to infer D and trimming. This table has 68,000 or so clones, roughly 86% appearing once. The ends lost 4 bases at V and 1 base at J; junction bases unmatched: 16. The germline CDR1 and CDR2 sequences are SGHRS and YFSETQ. The CDR3 extends over 19 amino acids. Sequences were obtained from peripheral blood. The gene calls are TRBV5-1 and TRBJ2-2; 7 positions match TRBD1. This sequence originates from a man aged 50-59 years with acute or convalescent COVID-19. The CDR3 DNA sequence: TGCGCCAGCAGCCAATGGGACAGTCAGACGTACTGGAACACCGGGGAGCTGTTTTTT. Amino acids: CASSQWDSQTYWNTGELFF.